These 7 T cell receptor beta chains share one sample of origin, sequenced in a study of beta chain features in type 1 diabetes. Reverse transcription of all isolated RNA meant that expressed TCRB transcripts were sequenced. Repertoires were generated with immunoSEQ multiplex PCR, while TCRdb's copy carries only in-frame clones and drops some. The table has hundreds of thousands of clones, less than 20% seen once. Material for sequencing was naive CD4+ T cells from blood. These receptors all stem from a man younger than 30 in good health.

This clone was seen more than once but under ten times. The V and J genes are TRBV5-4 and TRBJ1-6, with D uncertain. Trimming took off 0 bases at V and 8 bases at J, with 18 bases between the two ends. The germline CDR1 and CDR2 sequences are SGHNT and YYREEE (reference sequence). There are 17 residues in the CDR3. The CDR3 sequence: CASSLEPRGRVDSPLHF. The CDR3 region has the DNA TGTGCCAGCAGCTTGGAACCCAGAGGTCGGGTGGATTCACCCCTCCACTTT.

Here the CDR3 reads CSAWTGYGYTF. CDR3 sequence (DNA): TGCAGTGCTTGGACGGGCTATGGCTACACCTTC. V usage is TRBV20-1 and J usage is TRBJ1-2; D unclear. CDR1 and CDR2 (germline): DFQATT, SNEGSKA (reference sequence). The CDR3 has 11 amino acids. The germline V and J ends were trimmed by 5 bases and 4 bases, with 8 bases remaining between them.

The chain recombines TRBV28 with TRBJ2-3; D is perhaps TRBD1 (6 bases). CDR1 and CDR2 (germline): MDHEN, SYDVKM. The CDR3 sequence is 15 residues long. Between the trimmed V and J ends, which lost 6 bases and 3 bases, there was a span of 16 bases. CDR3 in DNA: TGTGCCAGCAGCGGTCAGGGCAGGGGTACAGATACGCAGTATTTT. Residues: CASSGQGRGTDTQYF.

The V and J genes are TRBV7-9 and TRBJ2-2, with TRBD1 as a possible D gene (6 bases). V was clipped by 3 bases and J by 6 bases, with 8 bases between them. The length of the CDR3 is 13 residues. Germline CDR1 reads SEHNR; CDR2 reads FQNEAQ (reference sequence). CDR3 bases: TGTGCCAGCAGCTTGACAGGTCCCGGGGAGCTGTTTTTT. This encodes CASSLTGPGELFF.

Details on this clone: This sample includes further DNA sequences coding for the same CDR3. The V gene is TRBV5-1, the J gene TRBJ2-7, with a possible D match to TRBD1 (5 bases). Trimming stripped 0 bases from V and 1 base from J, with 8 bases between. This CDR3 spans 14 amino acids. Germline loops: CDR1 SGHRS, CDR2 YFSETQ. The CDR3 DNA sequence: TGCGCCAGCAGCTTGGCAGGGTTGTCCTACGAGCAGTACTTC. This codes for CASSLAGLSYEQYF.

The gene calls are TRBV28 and TRBJ1-2, with 10 bases that match TRBD1. CDR1 is MDHEN, CDR2 SYDVKM, per germline. There are 15 residues in the CDR3. V trimming: 3 bases; J trimming: 3 bases; junction bases outside the gene matches: 4. Here the CDR3 DNA reads TGTGCCAGCAGTTTTCCCGGGACAGGGGACTATGGCTACACCTTC. Amino acids: CASSFPGTGDYGYTF.

This clone was found a few times. CDR3 nucleotide sequence: TGTGCCAGCAGTCCCCGTACGTCCTCCTACGAGCAGTACTTC. It yields the protein CASSPRTSSYEQYF. V gene TRBV6-6 combines with J gene TRBJ2-7; D ambiguous. V shed 5 bases and J shed 0 bases, with 11 bases lying between them. This CDR3 is 14 amino acids long. Germline loops: CDR1 MNHNY, CDR2 SVGAGI (reference sequence).